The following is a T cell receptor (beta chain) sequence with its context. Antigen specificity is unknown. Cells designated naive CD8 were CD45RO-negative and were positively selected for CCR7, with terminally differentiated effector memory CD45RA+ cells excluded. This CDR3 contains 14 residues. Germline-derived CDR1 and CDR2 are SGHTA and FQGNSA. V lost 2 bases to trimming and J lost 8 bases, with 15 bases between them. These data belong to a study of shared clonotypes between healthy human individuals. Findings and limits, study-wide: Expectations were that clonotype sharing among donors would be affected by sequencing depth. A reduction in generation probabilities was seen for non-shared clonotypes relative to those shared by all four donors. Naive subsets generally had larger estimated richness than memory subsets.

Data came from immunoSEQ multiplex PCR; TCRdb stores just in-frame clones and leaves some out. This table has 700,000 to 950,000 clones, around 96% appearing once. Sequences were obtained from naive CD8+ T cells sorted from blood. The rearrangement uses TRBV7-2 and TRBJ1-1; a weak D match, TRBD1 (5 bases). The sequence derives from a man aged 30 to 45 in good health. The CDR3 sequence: CASSLTAYHREAFF. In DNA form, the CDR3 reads TGTGCCAGCAGCTTAACAGCCTACCACAGGGAAGCTTTCTTT.